The entry that follows covers one T cell receptor beta chain sequence. This record belongs to a study of cytomegalovirus exposure and HLA in healthy donors. PCR involved 60 Vbeta and 13 Jbeta primers. Profiled with immunoSEQ multiplex PCR; TCRdb holds only in-frame clones, not every one. The sample consists of under 200,000 clones, over 70% of them appearing once. Trimming took off 5 bases at V and 4 bases at J, with 13 bases between the two ends. The CDR3 runs 14 residues. Germline CDR1 and CDR2: SEHNR and FQNEAQ (reference sequence). This sequence originates from a woman between 45 and 65 years old in good health and CMV-seronegative. The J gene is TRBJ2-3, the V gene TRBV7-9, with D possibly TRBD2 on 6 matching bases. The sample consisted of PBMCs. Written as DNA, the CDR3 is TGTGCCAGCAGCCTCCAGGACTATTCAGATACGCAGTATTTT. Residues: CASSLQDYSDTQYF.